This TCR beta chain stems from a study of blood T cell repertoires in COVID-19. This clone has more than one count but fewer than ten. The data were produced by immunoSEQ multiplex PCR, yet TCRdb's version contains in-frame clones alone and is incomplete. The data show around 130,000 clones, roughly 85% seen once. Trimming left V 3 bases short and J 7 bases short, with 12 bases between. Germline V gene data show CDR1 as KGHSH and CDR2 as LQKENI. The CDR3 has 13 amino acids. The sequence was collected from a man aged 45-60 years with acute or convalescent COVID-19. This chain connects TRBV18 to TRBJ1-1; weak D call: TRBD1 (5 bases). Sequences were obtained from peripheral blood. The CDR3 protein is CASSPSRESEAFF. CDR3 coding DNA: TGTGCCAGCTCACCGTCCAGGGAAAGTGAAGCTTTCTTT.